This TCR beta chain was captured by sequencing in a study of shared T cell receptors in the human thymus. TCRdb's copy holds only in-frame clones and misses some; the assay was immunoSEQ multiplex PCR. The sample comprises 550,000 to 800,000 clones, 80% to 90% of which are singletons, and roughly 0.01% rests with the top ten. This CDR3 is built from 20 residues. Looked up from germline, CDR1 is LGHNA and CDR2 is YSLEER. With 0 bases clipped from V and 0 bases from J, the junction kept 15 bases outside the gene matches. The data were also submitted as part of a second study, on human thymus T cells. That source reports: Healthy Finnish infants undergoing corrective surgery for congenital heart defects were the donors.

The genes are TRBV4-3 and TRBJ2-7, with TRBD2 identical over 9 bases. Sample: thymocytes. This TCR derives from a girl under three years old with a congenital heart defect. The CDR3 here is CASSQDRSSTSGDISYEQYF. The DNA for the CDR3 is TGCGCCAGCAGCCAAGATCGATCCTCGACTAGCGGCGACATCTCCTACGAGCAGTACTTC.